Shown below are 17 T cell receptor beta chains from a single sample sequenced in a study of cytomegalovirus exposure and HLA in healthy donors. The PCR ran on 60 Vbeta and 13 Jbeta primers. Produced via immunoSEQ multiplex PCR; TCRdb's table is partial and in-frame only. The listing records tens of thousands of clones. Material for sequencing was PBMCs. These receptors all come from a man aged 35-49 years in good health and CMV-seronegative.

The chain is built from TRBV7-2 and TRBJ1-1; a weak D match, TRBD1 (6 bases). Germline CDR1 and CDR2: SGHTA and FQGNSA. The CDR3 is 13 residues long. V was trimmed by 6 bases and J by 0 bases, leaving 8 bases between them. CDR3 nucleotide sequence: TGTGCCAGCAGAGGACAGTTGAACACTGAAGCTTTCTTT. This sequence encodes CASRGQLNTEAFF. Full variable domain (missing parts from reference TRBV7-2 and TRBJ1-1): GAGVSQSPSNKVTEKGKDVELRCDPISGHTALYWYRQSLGQGLEFLIYFQGNSAPDKSGLPSDRFSAERTGGSVSTLTIQRTQQEDSAVYLCASRGQLNTEAFFGQGTRLTVV.

This rearrangement joins TRBV7-2 to TRBJ2-5, with 10 bases aligning to TRBD2. Trimming removed 6 bases from V and 5 bases from J; junction bases left unmatched: 6. The CDR3 is 14 residues long. CDR1 and CDR2 from the germline V gene are SGHTA and FQGNSA. CDR3: CASSSGGPGETQYF. DNA for the CDR3: TGTGCCAGCAGTAGCGGGGGGCCGGGTGAGACCCAGTACTTC.

The chain joins TRBV5-1 to TRBJ2-1, with D maybe TRBD2 (6 bases). Germline V lookup: CDR1 SGHRS, CDR2 YFSETQ. The germline V and J ends were trimmed by 4 bases and 9 bases, with 20 bases remaining between them. There are 15 residues in the CDR3. CDR3 amino acids: CASSLRIAEGGEQFF. In DNA, the CDR3 is TGCGCCAGCAGCCTGAGAATAGCGGAGGGAGGTGAGCAGTTCTTC.

J is TRBJ2-4 and V is TRBV5-1, with D uncertain. This CDR3 is built from 16 residues. Germline CDR1 reads SGHRS; CDR2 reads YFSETQ. Trimming removed 0 bases from V and 0 bases from J, with 10 bases in between. In DNA form, the CDR3 reads TGCGCCAGCAGCTTGGACCAGACAATAGCCAAAAACATTCAGTACTTC. Translated, it gives CASSLDQTIAKNIQYF.

The chain's CDR3 is CASSLRSTEKLFF. CDR3 in DNA: TGTGCCAGCAGCCTGAGGTCGACCGAAAAACTGTTTTTT. The chain links TRBV5-8 to TRBJ1-4; D gene ambiguous. Germline V CDR1 and CDR2: SGHTS, YDEGEE. Trimming stripped 4 bases from V and 8 bases from J, with 12 bases between. The CDR3 runs to 13 residues.

The chain recombines TRBV4-1 with TRBJ1-2; tentatively, D is TRBD1 (6 bases). The CDR3 spans 15 residues. Germline V CDR1 and CDR2: MGHRA, YSYEKL. V dropped 0 bases and J dropped 7 bases, with 15 bases sitting between them. CDR3 sequence (DNA): TGCGCCAGCAGCCAAGATCAGGGGTTGTCTTCTGGCTACACCTTC. It specifies CASSQDQGLSSGYTF.

This chain links TRBV30 with TRBJ2-1, with 9 bases identical to TRBD2. Germline loops: CDR1 GTSNPN, CDR2 SVGIG (reference sequence). The CDR3 is 15 residues long. The ends lost 3 bases at V and 4 bases at J; junction bases unmatched: 7. The CDR3 DNA reads TGTGCCTGGAGCGCCGGGACTAGCCATTACAATGAGCAGTTCTTC. Translated: CAWSAGTSHYNEQFF.

V gene TRBV6-5 combines with J gene TRBJ1-2; D might be TRBD1 (5 bases). From germline, CDR1 is MNHEY and CDR2 SVGAGI. This CDR3 is 14 amino acids long. The V and J ends lost 5 bases and 4 bases respectively, with 14 bases between them. The CDR3 reads CASSKGQGGYGYTF. The CDR3 bases are TGTGCCAGCAGTAAGGGGCAGGGAGGCTATGGCTACACCTTC.

The V and J genes are TRBV6-5 and TRBJ1-3; possibly TRBD1 for D (6 bases). Germline loops: CDR1 MNHEY, CDR2 SVGAGI. The CDR3 is 15 amino acids. Trimming took 6 bases from V and 0 from J, leaving 12 bases between them. The CDR3: CASRMGAISGNTIYF. CDR3 nucleotides: TGTGCCAGCAGGATGGGGGCCATCTCTGGAAACACCATATATTTT.

V and J are TRBV5-4 and TRBJ1-2; TRBD1 agrees at 11 bases. V lost 4 bases, J lost 8 bases, and 7 bases stayed unmatched. CDR3 length: 14 residues. CDR1 SGHNT and CDR2 YYREEE come from the germline V gene (reference sequence). CDR3 loop: CASSGGQGAVGYTF. In DNA, the CDR3 is TGTGCCAGCAGCGGAGGACAGGGGGCGGTAGGCTACACCTTC. The full variable domain, in which reference TRBV5-4 and TRBJ1-2 provide the parts outside the CDR3, is ETGVTQSPTHLIKTRGQQVTLRCSSQSGHNTVSWYQQALGQGPQFIFQYYREEENGRGNFPPRFSGLQFPNYSSELNVNALELDDSALYLCASSGGQGAVGYTFGSGTRLTVV.

The chain carries TRBV4-1 and TRBJ1-5; possible D gene TRBD1, 6 bases. This CDR3 is built from 17 residues. V was shortened by 3 bases and J by 4 bases, with 19 bases between the two germline ends. The V gene's germline CDR1 is MGHRA and CDR2 YSYEKL. The CDR3 sequence is CASSHRAPQGNNQPQHF. The CDR3 DNA sequence: TGCGCCAGCAGCCACAGAGCCCCCCAGGGGAATAATCAGCCCCAGCATTTT.

The CDR3 nucleotides are TGTGCCAGCAGCCAAGATCGGGTACAGGGGGTTCGTGAGACCCAGTACTTC. Translated, it gives CASSQDRVQGVRETQYF. V usage is TRBV4-2 and J usage is TRBJ2-5; 8 bases are a match to TRBD1. Germline V gene data show CDR1 as LGHNA and CDR2 as YNFKEQ. V lost 0 bases to trimming and J lost 5 bases; unmatched junction nucleotides: 11. The CDR3 consists of 17 residues.

The CDR3 DNA reads TGTGCCAGCAGCTTAACAGCTAACTCTGGAAACACCATATATTTT. Amino acids: CASSLTANSGNTIYF. This chain joins TRBV11-2 and TRBJ1-3; D remains unclear. In germline, CDR1 is SGHAT, CDR2 FQNNGV. Trimming cost V 2 bases and J 0 bases, with 8 bases left between them. The CDR3 spans 15 residues.

The chain carries TRBV10-3 and TRBJ1-2, with TRBD1 identical over 9 bases. V trimming: 6 bases; J trimming: 2 bases; junction bases outside the gene matches: 7. CDR1 is ENHRY, CDR2 SYGVKD, per germline. The CDR3 runs 15 residues. The CDR3 DNA is TGTGCCATCAGCCTCGCGGGACAGGGAAACTATGGCTACACCTTC. Translating gives CAISLAGQGNYGYTF.

The rearrangement uses TRBV28 and TRBJ1-2; the D gene is possibly TRBD1 (6 bases). The CDR3 extends over 15 amino acids. The V gene lost 5 bases and the J gene lost 3 bases, with 16 bases spanning the gap. Germline values: CDR1 MDHEN, CDR2 SYDVKM. CDR3 protein: CASSGRRGIHYGYTF. Here the CDR3 DNA reads TGTGCCAGCAGTGGCCGAAGGGGGATTCACTATGGCTACACCTTC.

V is TRBV6-5 and J is TRBJ2-7; 8 bases are a match to TRBD1. J was trimmed by 3 bases and V by 5 bases; bases with no gene match: 9. The germline CDR1 and CDR2 sequences are MNHEY and SVGAGI. The CDR3 consists of 15 residues. The CDR3 reads CASSPRTGTGYEQYF. The CDR3 DNA is TGTGCCAGCAGTCCCCGGACCGGGACAGGCTACGAGCAGTACTTC.

The V and J genes are TRBV5-1 and TRBJ1-6, with TRBD1 matching 7 bases. The junction had 3 bases not matched to a gene; V was cut back by 2 bases and J by 7 bases. The germline V gene has CDR1 SGHRS and CDR2 YFSETQ. This CDR3 has 14 residues. The CDR3 bases are TGCGCCAGCAGCTTACAGGGGTGGAATTCACCCCTCCACTTT. It is translated as CASSLQGWNSPLHF.